This T cell receptor beta chain stems from a study of cytomegalovirus exposure and HLA in healthy donors. Overall study: Earlier findings included nearly 120 million unique TCR beta sequences obtained from 180 million or so T cells. The study's findings and limits: TCR beta sequences numbering around 15,000 were associated with HLA alleles at 0.05 false discovery rate in a later analysis. Altogether, around 160 TCR beta chains were recorded as cytomegalovirus-associated.

There are a few counts of this clone. Antigen specificity is unknown. Primers for the PCR totalled 60 Vbeta and 13 Jbeta. Sequencing used immunoSEQ multiplex PCR; TCRdb keeps in-frame clones, though not all of them. The table records about 98,000 clones, roughly 81% of them present only once. This CDR3 is built from 11 residues. From germline, CDR1 is SNHLY and CDR2 FYNNEI. The V gene lost 3 bases and the J gene lost 7 bases, with 4 bases spanning the gap. The clonotype was recovered from a man between 35 and 55 years old in good health and CMV-seronegative. The V and J genes are TRBV2 and TRBJ2-1; no reliable D call. Material for sequencing was PBMCs. The CDR3 here is CASSDYNEQFF. The CDR3 DNA follows: TGTGCCAGCAGTGATTATAATGAGCAGTTCTTC. Based on the CDR3 plus reference TRBV2 and TRBJ2-1, the full variable domain is EPEVTQTPSHQVTQMGQEVILRCVPISNHLYFYWYRQILGQKVEFLVSFYNNEISEKSEIFDDQFSVERPDGSNFTLKIRSTKLEDSAMYFCASSDYNEQFFGPGTRLTVL.